Sequencing of this T cell receptor beta chain was carried out in a study of blood T cell repertoires in COVID-19. Study information: Sites across the United States, Italy and Spain contributed samples from acute and convalescent COVID-19. From T cells, B-cell-depleted T cells, or PBMCs came the material, which was cDNA or gDNA.

Profiling relied on immunoSEQ multiplex PCR, and the TCRdb table lists in-frame clones only, not all of them. Seen here are some 200,000 clones, just under 90% observed once, and the top ten hold approximately 0.93%. Trimming removed 2 bases from V and 5 bases from J; junction bases left unmatched: 5. From germline, CDR1 is MNHEY and CDR2 SVGEGT. This CDR3 comprises 15 residues. Sequenced input: peripheral blood. V usage is TRBV6-2 or TRBV6-3 and J usage is TRBJ2-2; the match to TRBD1 covers 7 bases. The clonotype originates from a woman aged 18-30 years who had recovered from COVID-19. CDR3 sequence reads: CASSYLGGMTGELFF. The CDR3 DNA is TGTGCCAGCAGTTACCTAGGGGGCATGACCGGGGAGCTGTTTTTT.